The source of this T cell receptor beta chain is a study of cytomegalovirus exposure and HLA in healthy donors. V gave up 1 base and J gave up 1 base, with 8 bases separating them. The CDR3 consists of 14 residues. Germline CDR1 and CDR2: MNHEY and SMNVEV (reference sequence). Method: immunoSEQ multiplex PCR; TCRdb's copy keeps in-frame clones and lacks some. The sample has 180,000 or so clones, 84% seen once. The chain employs TRBV27 and TRBJ2-7; D unresolved. The sequenced sample was PBMCs. The sequence was obtained from a woman aged 30 to 39 in good health and CMV-seropositive. This chain's CDR3 is CASSLFTESYEQYF. The CDR3 nucleotides read TGTGCCAGCAGTTTATTTACGGAGTCCTACGAGCAGTACTTC.